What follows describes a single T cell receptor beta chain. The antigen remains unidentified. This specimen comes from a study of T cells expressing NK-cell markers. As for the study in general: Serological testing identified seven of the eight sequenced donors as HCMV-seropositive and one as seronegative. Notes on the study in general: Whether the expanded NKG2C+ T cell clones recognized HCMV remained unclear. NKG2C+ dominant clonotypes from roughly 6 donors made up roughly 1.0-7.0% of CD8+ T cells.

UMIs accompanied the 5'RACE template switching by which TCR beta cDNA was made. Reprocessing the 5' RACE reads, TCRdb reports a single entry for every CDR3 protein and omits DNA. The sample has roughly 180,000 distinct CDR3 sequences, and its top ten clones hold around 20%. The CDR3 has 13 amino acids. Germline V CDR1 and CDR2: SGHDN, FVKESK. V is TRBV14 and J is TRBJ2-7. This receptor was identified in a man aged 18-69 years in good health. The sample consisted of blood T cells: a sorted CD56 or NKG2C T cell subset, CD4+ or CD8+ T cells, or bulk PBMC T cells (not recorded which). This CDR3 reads CASSLGPRMEQYF.